This T cell receptor (beta chain) was captured in a study of shared clonotypes between healthy human individuals. Sequencing was performed with immunoSEQ multiplex PCR; in TCRdb, only in-frame clones are kept and a portion is missing. The table includes millions of clones, 85% to 95% detected once. General study results and limits: Clonotypes shared by all four donors outscored non-shared clonotypes in generation probability. Naive subsets, compared against memory subsets, generally had larger estimated richness values.

The V end lost 5 bases, the J end lost 5 bases, and 19 bases lay between the germline ends. The CDR3 has 15 residues. Germline V gene sequence: CDR1 SGHTA, CDR2 FQGNSA. Regarding this clone: Antigen specificity is unknown.

The TCR originated in a man younger than 35 in good health. Some clones in this sample may be carry-over from other donors' samples. The sample consisted of naive CD4+ T cells from PBMCs. Subset defined: CD45RA+ positively selected. This chain connects TRBV7-2 to TRBJ2-7, with D perhaps matching TRBD2 (5 bases). The CDR3 nucleotides are TGTGCCAGCAGCCTCCTTACTGGACTGAGGAACGAGCAGTACTTC. It translates to CASSLLTGLRNEQYF. The whole variable domain, remainder taken from reference TRBV7-2 and TRBJ2-7, is GAGVSQSPSNKVTEKGKDVELRCDPISGHTALYWYRQSLGQGLEFLIYFQGNSAPDKSGLPSDRFSAERTGGSVSTLTIQRTQQEDSAVYLCASSLLTGLRNEQYFGPGTRLTVT.